This TCR beta chain was observed in a study of cytomegalovirus exposure and HLA in healthy donors. 60 Vbeta and 13 Jbeta primers were used in PCR. The protocol was immunoSEQ multiplex PCR, while the TCRdb copy is restricted to in-frame clones and leaves out a portion. The repertoire holds about 150,000 clones, with 70% to 90% as singletons. V dropped 1 base and J dropped 9 bases, with 22 bases sitting between them. This CDR3 is 16 amino acids long. Per germline, CDR1 SGHRS and CDR2 YFSETQ. The origin of this receptor is a woman aged 18-35 years in good health and CMV-seronegative. Sequences were obtained from PBMCs. The chain links TRBV5-1 to TRBJ2-5; D is possibly TRBD2 (6 bases). In DNA form, the CDR3 reads TGCGCCAGCAGCTTGTTAACGGGAGCCCCGGGACGGGCCCAGTACTTC. Its translation is CASSLLTGAPGRAQYF.